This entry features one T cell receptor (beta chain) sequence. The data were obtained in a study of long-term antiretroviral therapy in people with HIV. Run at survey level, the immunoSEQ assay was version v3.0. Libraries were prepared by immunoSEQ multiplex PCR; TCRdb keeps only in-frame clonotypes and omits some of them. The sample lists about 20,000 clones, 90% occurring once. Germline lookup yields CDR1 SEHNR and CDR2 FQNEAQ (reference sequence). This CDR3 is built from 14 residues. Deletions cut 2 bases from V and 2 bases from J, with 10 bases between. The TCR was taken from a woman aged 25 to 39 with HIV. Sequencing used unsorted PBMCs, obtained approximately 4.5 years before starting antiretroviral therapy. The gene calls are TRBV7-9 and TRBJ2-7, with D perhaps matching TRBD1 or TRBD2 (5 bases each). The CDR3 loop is CASSLKQEAYEQYF. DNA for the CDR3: TGTGCCAGCAGCTTAAAACAGGAGGCCTACGAGCAGTACTTC. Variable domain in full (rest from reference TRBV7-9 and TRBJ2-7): DTGVSQNPRHKITKRGQNVTFRCDPISEHNRLYWYRQTLGQGPEFLTYFQNEAQLEKSRLLSDRFSAERPKGSFSTLEIQRTEQGDSAMYLCASSLKQEAYEQYFGPGTRLTVT.